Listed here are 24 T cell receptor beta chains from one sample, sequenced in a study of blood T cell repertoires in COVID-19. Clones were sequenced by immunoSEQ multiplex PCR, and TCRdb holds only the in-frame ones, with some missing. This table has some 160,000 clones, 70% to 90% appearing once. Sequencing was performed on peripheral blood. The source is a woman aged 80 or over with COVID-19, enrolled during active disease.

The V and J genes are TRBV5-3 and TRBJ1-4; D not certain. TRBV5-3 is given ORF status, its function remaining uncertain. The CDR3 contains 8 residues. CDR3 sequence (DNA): TGTGTGAGTGAAAAACTGTTTTTT. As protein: CVSEKLFF.

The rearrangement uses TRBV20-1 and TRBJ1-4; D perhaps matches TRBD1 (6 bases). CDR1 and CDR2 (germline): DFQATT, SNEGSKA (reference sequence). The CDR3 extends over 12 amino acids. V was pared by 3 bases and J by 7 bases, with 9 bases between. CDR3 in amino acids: CSASGGTEKLFF. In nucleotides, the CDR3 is TGCAGTGCTAGTGGGGGCACTGAAAAACTGTTTTTT.

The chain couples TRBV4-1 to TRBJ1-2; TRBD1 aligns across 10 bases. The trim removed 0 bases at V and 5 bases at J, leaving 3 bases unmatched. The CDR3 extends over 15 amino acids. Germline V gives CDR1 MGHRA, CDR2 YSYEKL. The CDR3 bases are TGCGCCAGCAGCCAAGACGTGGGACAGGGGTATGGCTACACCTTC. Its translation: CASSQDVGQGYGYTF.

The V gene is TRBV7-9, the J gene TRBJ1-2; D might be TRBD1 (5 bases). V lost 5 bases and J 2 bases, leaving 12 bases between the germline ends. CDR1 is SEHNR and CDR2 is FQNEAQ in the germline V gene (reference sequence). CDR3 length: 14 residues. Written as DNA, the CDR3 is TGTGCCAGCAGCATGGGGGAGGCGAACTATGGCTACACCTTC. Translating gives CASSMGEANYGYTF.

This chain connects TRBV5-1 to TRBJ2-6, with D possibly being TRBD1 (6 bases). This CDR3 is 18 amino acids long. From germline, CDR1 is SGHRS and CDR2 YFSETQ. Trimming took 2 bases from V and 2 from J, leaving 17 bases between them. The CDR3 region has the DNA TGCGCCAGCAGCTTCTCCGGGACAAAGGCCGCTGGGGCCAACGTCCTGACTTTC. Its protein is CASSFSGTKAAGANVLTF.

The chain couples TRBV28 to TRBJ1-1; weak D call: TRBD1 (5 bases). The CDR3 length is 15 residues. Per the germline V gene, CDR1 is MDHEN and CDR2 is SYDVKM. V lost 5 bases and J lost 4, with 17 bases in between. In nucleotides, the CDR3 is TGTGCCAGCAGTGGGGGAATCCGGGGAGGCACTGAAGCTTTCTTT. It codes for CASSGGIRGGTEAFF.

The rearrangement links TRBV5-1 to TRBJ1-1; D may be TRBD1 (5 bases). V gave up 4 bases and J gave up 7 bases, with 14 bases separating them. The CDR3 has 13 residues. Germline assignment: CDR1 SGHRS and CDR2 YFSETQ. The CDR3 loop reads CASSQTGDSEAFF. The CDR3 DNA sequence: TGCGCCAGCAGCCAAACTGGAGACAGTGAAGCTTTCTTT.

In nucleotides, the CDR3 is TGTGCCAGCCTAATGAGAACCGGGACAGGGACTGAAGCTTTCTTT. This sequence encodes CASLMRTGTGTEAFF. The V and J genes are TRBV6-5 and TRBJ1-1; TRBD1 matches 9 bases. V dropped 8 bases and J dropped 5; count of bases not matched to a gene: 12. The CDR3 covers 15 residues. Germline CDR1 reads MNHEY; CDR2 reads SVGAGI.

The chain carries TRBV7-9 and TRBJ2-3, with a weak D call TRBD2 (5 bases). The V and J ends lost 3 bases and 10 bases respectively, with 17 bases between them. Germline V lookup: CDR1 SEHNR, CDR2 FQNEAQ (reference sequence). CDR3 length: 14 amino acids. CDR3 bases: TGTGCCAGCAGCTTCCCGTTAGGCGCGGGCCCGCAGTATTTT. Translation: CASSFPLGAGPQYF.

For the CDR3, the DNA is TGTGCCAGCAGCCAAGATCTGGCAGAGGACTATGGCTACACCTTC. Amino acid sequence: CASSQDLAEDYGYTF. V gene TRBV4-2 combines with J gene TRBJ1-2; D is unresolved. Germline CDR1 is LGHNA and CDR2 is YNFKEQ. Trimming shortened V by 0 bases and J by 3 bases, and 11 bases separated the two germline ends. CDR3 length: 15 amino acids.

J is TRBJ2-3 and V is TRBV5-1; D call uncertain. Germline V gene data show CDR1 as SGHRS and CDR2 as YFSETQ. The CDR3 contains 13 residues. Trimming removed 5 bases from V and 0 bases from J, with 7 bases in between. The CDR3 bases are TGCGCCAGCAGGGCCCTTAGCACAGATACGCAGTATTTT. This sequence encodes CASRALSTDTQYF.

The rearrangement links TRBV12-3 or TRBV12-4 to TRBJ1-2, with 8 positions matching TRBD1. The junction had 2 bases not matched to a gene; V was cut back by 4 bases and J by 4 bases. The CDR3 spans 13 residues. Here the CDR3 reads CASSYTGGYGYTF. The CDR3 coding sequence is TGTGCCAGCAGTTATACAGGGGGCTATGGCTACACCTTC.

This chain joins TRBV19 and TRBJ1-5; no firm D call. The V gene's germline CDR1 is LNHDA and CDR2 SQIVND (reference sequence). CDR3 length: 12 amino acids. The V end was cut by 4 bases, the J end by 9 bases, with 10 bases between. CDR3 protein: CASSNLSGPQHF. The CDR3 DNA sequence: TGTGCCAGTAGTAACCTATCTGGGCCCCAGCATTTT.

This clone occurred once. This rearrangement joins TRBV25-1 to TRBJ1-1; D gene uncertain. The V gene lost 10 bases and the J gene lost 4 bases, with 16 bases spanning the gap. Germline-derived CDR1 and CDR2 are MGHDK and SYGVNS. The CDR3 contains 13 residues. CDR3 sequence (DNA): TGTGCCACCATGAGGGAAATCGGCACTGAAGCTTTCTTT. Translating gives CATMREIGTEAFF.

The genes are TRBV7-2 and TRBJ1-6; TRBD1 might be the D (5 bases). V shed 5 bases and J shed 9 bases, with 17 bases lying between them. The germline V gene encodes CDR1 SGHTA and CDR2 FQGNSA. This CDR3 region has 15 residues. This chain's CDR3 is CASSLSGREGSPLHF. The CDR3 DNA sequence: TGTGCCAGCAGCCTCTCGGGCAGGGAGGGTTCACCCCTCCACTTT. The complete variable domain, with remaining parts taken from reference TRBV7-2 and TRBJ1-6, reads GAGVSQSPSNKVTEKGKDVELRCDPISGHTALYWYRQSLGQGLEFLIYFQGNSAPDKSGLPSDRFSAERTGGSVSTLTIQRTQQEDSAVYLCASSLSGREGSPLHFGNGTRLTVT.

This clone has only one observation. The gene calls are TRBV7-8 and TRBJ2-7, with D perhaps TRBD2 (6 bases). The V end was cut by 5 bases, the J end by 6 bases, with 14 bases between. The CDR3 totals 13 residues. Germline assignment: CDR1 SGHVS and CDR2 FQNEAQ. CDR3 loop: CASSPKRAGEQYF. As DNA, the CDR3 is TGTGCCAGCAGCCCGAAGCGGGCGGGCGAGCAGTACTTC.

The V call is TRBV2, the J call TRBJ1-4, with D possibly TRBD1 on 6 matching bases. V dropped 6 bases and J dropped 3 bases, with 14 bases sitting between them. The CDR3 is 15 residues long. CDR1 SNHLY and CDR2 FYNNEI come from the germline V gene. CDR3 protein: CASRDGGAANEKLFF. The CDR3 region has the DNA TGTGCCAGCAGGGACGGGGGGGCAGCTAATGAAAAACTGTTTTTT.

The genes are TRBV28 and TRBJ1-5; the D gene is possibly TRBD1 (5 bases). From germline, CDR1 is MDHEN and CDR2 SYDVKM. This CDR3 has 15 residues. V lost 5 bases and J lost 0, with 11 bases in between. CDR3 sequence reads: CASSGGVYSNQPQHF. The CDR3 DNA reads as TGTGCCAGCAGTGGGGGGGTCTATAGCAATCAGCCCCAGCATTTT.

Written as DNA, the CDR3 is TGTGCCAGCAGTTACTCTTTCGGGACACAAAACACTGAAGCTTTCTTT. Encoded protein: CASSYSFGTQNTEAFF. This sequence joins TRBV6-5 and TRBJ1-1; D is possibly TRBD1 (6 bases). CDR1 MNHEY and CDR2 SVGAGI come from the germline V gene. The CDR3 spans 16 residues. V lost 0 bases to trimming and J lost 2 bases, with 13 bases between them.

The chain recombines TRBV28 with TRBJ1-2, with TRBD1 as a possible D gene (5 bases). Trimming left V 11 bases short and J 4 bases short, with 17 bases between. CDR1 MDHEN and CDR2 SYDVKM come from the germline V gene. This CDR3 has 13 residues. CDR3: CAASRQGSYGYTF. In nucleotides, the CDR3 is TGTGCCGCCTCGCGGCAGGGCTCCTATGGCTACACCTTC.

The CDR3 bases are TGTGCCAGTAGTAACGGGGGCGAGCAGTACTTC. It yields the protein CASSNGGEQYF. The rearrangement joins TRBV19 to TRBJ2-7; tentative D call: TRBD2 (6 bases). Trimming left V 4 bases short and J 6 bases short, with 7 bases between. Germline CDR1 LNHDA, CDR2 SQIVND (reference sequence). The CDR3 is 11 residues long.

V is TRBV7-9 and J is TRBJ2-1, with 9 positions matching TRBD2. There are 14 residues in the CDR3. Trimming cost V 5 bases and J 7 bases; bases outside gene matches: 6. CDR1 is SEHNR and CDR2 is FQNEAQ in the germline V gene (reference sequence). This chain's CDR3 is CASSAGLAGNEQFF. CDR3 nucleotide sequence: TGTGCCAGCAGCGCCGGCCTAGCGGGGAATGAGCAGTTCTTC. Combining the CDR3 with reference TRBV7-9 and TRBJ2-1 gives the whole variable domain DTGVSQNPRHKITKRGQNVTFRCDPISEHNRLYWYRQTLGQGPEFLTYFQNEAQLEKSRLLSDRFSAERPKGSFSTLEIQRTEQGDSAMYLCASSAGLAGNEQFFGPGTRLTVL.

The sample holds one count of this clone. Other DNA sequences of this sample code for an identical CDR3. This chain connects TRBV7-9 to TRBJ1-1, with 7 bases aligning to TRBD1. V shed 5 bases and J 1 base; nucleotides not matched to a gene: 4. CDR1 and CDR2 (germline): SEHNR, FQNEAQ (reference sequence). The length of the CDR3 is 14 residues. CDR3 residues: CASSLGQANTEAFF. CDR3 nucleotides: TGTGCCAGCAGCCTCGGACAGGCGAACACTGAAGCTTTCTTT.

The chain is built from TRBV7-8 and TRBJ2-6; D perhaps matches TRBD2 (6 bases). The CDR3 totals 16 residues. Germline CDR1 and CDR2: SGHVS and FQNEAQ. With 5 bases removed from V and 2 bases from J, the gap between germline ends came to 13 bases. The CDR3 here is CASSARSGAGANVLTF. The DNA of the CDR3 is TGTGCCAGCAGCGCCCGATCGGGGGCTGGGGCCAACGTCCTGACTTTC.